One T cell receptor (beta chain) is described in this entry. The sample originates from a study of shared clonotypes between healthy human individuals. The donors, healthy adults who were HIV-negative, had experienced no recent acute infections or vaccinations. V was cut by 5 bases and J by 4 bases, with 13 bases left in between. The CDR3 runs to 14 residues. Germline CDR1 reads SGHRS; CDR2 reads YFSETQ. Replicate PCRs run on sorted subsets employed approximately 0.2 ug DNA, tens of thousands of T cell genomes. Only in-frame clones appear in the TCRdb table, and some are missing; sequencing was by immunoSEQ multiplex PCR. The sample gives around 990,000 clones, about 72% of which show up once; roughly 0.83% is in the top ten.

The specimen sequenced was memory CD4+ T cells from PBMCs. Subset defined: CD45RA-negative fraction. The sequence came from a man between 18 and 35 years old in good health. Some clones in this sample may be carry-over from other donors' samples. This rearrangement joins TRBV5-1 to TRBJ1-3; D may be TRBD1 (6 bases). CDR3 nucleotides: TGCGCCAGCAGGAAGACAGGAGCCGGAAACACCATATATTTT. Translating gives CASRKTGAGNTIYF.